This entry concerns a single TCR beta chain. One junction end does not reproduce the germline sequence, and a read error may be involved. CDR3 length: 15 amino acids. In germline, CDR1 is ENHRY, CDR2 SYGVKD. Measured with immunoSEQ multiplex PCR; TCRdb has only the in-frame clones, and not every one. The sample has about 2 million clones, approximately 94% seen once. The data belong to a study of shared clonotypes between healthy human individuals. Study in general: Serving as donors were a couple of women and three men, whose ages spanned 18 to 49. Each donor's CD4 naive and CD4 memory cells filled three plates apiece, CD8 naive two, and CD8 memory one.

Naivety among CD8 cells was defined by CD45RO negativity and positive CCR7 selection, thereby excluding terminally differentiated effector memory CD45RA+ cells. The chain couples TRBV10-3 to TRBJ2-5; 9 nucleotides match TRBD2. The clonotype was recovered from a man aged 18 to 29 in good health. Material for sequencing was naive CD8+ T cells sorted from blood. CDR3 nucleotides: TGTGCAATCAGTGAATGGCGGGAGGGCTTAGAGACCCAGTACTTC. Its translation is CAISEWREGLETQYF.